Listed below are T cell receptor beta chains from one sample, sequenced in a study of CXCR3-negative and CXCR3-positive naive CD8 T cells. From the 5' RACE reads, TCRdb lists one entry per CDR3 protein and no DNA. The clone table shows 90,000 to 150,000 distinct CDR3 sequences, with the ten largest holding just over 0.35%. The material sequenced was naive CXCR3+ CD8+ T cells from blood. The origin of the receptors is a human donor in good health. Some clones in this sample may be carry-over from other donors' samples. Each CDR3 is given with its conserved first and last residue.

V	J	CDR3
TRBV12-3/TRBV12-4	TRBJ1-1	CASSLPGSWTEAFF
TRBV7-6	TRBJ2-1	CASRGRETGDNEQFF
TRBV20-1	TRBJ2-7	CSTWGTGAYEQYF
TRBV4-1	TRBJ2-7	CASSETSGESPSYEQYF
TRBV12-3/TRBV12-4	TRBJ2-1	CASGGLRNEQFF
TRBV29-1	TRBJ2-2	CSVVMRSGTGELFF
TRBV7-2	TRBJ2-2	CASSLGLAGGLVTGELFF
TRBV12-3/TRBV12-4	TRBJ2-7	CASSPSSYEQYF
TRBV12-3/TRBV12-4	TRBJ2-2	CASSFVGGELFF
TRBV12-3/TRBV12-4	TRBJ1-2	CASSLVGDRGYTF
TRBV11-2	TRBJ1-2	CASSLNRAGIEVGSYTF
TRBV3-1	TRBJ2-7	CASSQDLDSSYEQYF
TRBV30	TRBJ2-7	CAWSSGFSGRSGEQYF
TRBV13	TRBJ2-1	CASSPDGTSGSAYNEQFF
TRBV12-3/TRBV12-4	TRBJ2-7	CASSGTSYEQYF
TRBV28	TRBJ2-3	CASRPTERGGADTQYF
TRBV2	TRBJ2-1	CASGVAGGAFNSYNEQFF
TRBV7-2	TRBJ2-1	CASSPTGGIYNEQFF
TRBV7-8	TRBJ2-3	CASSFLTGNTDTQYF
TRBV12-3/TRBV12-4	TRBJ2-7	CASSLGLTYEFEQYF
TRBV4-1	TRBJ2-7	CASSQKPFAGTRDYEQYF
TRBV9	TRBJ2-1	CASSVAAYNEQFF
TRBV12-5	TRBJ2-3	CASGLVLYGLAGSADTQYF
TRBV29-1	TRBJ2-7	CSVSHRGGYEQYF
TRBV7-9	TRBJ1-1	CASSLFTSMNTEAFF
TRBV5-1	TRBJ2-1	CASSFTGNRPYNEQFF
TRBV29-1	TRBJ2-1	CSVWGSSYNEQFF
TRBV6-2/TRBV6-3	TRBJ2-1	CASREMDSYNEQFF
TRBV9	TRBJ2-5	CASSVDWSGQETQYF
TRBV11-1	TRBJ2-5	CASSLFIGTEQETQYF